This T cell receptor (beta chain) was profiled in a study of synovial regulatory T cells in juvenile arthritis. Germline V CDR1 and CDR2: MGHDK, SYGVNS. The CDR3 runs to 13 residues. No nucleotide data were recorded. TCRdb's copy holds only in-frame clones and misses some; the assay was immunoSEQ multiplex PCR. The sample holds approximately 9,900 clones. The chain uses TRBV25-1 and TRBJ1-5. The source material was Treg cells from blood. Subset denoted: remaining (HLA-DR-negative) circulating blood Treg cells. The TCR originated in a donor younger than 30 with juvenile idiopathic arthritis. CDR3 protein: CASSEWGNQPQHF.